These 21 T cell receptor beta chains were sequenced from one sample in a study of control samples from healthy donors and cancer patients. Using immunoSEQ multiplex PCR, the repertoire was profiled, and TCRdb retains in-frame clones only, with some absent. The table lists about 76,000 clones, roughly nine tenths of them singletons. Specimen: PBMCs. These receptors came from a woman aged 45-60 years with colorectal cancer.

The V gene is TRBV7-8, the J gene TRBJ2-6; no definite D call. The CDR3 is 16 residues long. Trimming took off 0 bases at V and 4 bases at J, with 10 bases between the two ends. The germline V gene encodes CDR1 SGHVS and CDR2 FQNEAQ. The CDR3 bases are TGTGCCAGCAGCTTAGCGGTCCGGGCGGGGGCCAACGTCCTGACTTTC. This encodes CASSLAVRAGANVLTF.

The chain carries TRBV9 and TRBJ1-5, with a possible D match to TRBD1 (6 bases). The CDR3 is made up of 14 amino acids. Trimming shortened V by 4 bases and J by 7 bases, and 15 bases separated the two germline ends. The germline CDR1 and CDR2 sequences are SGDLS and YYNGEE. The CDR3 DNA sequence: TGTGCCAGCAGCCCGGGACACCCCTCCCAGCCCCAGCATTTT. It codes for CASSPGHPSQPQHF. The full variable domain, completed using reference TRBV9 and TRBJ1-5, is DSGVTQTPKHLITATGQRVTLRCSPRSGDLSVYWYQQSLDQGLQFLIQYYNGEERAKGNILERFSAQQFPDLHSELNLSSLELGDSALYFCASSPGHPSQPQHFGDGTRLSIL.

The table lists this clone with a count of one. Sequence at one end of the junction differs from germline and may be a read error. The gene calls are TRBV6-2 or TRBV6-3 and TRBJ2-5; D is undetermined. This CDR3 comprises 10 residues. Germline CDR1 is MNHEY and CDR2 is SVGEGT. Here the CDR3 reads CAGSRETQYF. As DNA, the CDR3 is TGTGCCGGCAGCAGGGAGACCCAGTACTTC.

The chain uses TRBV4-1 and TRBJ2-6; 8 bases line up with TRBD2. Germline V lookup: CDR1 MGHRA, CDR2 YSYEKL. The CDR3 contains 17 residues. With V trimmed by 0 bases and J by 2 bases, 3 bases remained unmatched. The DNA of the CDR3 is TGCGCCAGCAGCCAAGACCCGGGGGGGCCTGGGGCCAACGTCCTGACTTTC. Its protein is CASSQDPGGPGANVLTF.

This clone was recorded a few times. The rearrangement links TRBV19 to TRBJ1-3; TRBD1 aligns across 7 bases. V lost 5 bases to trimming and J lost 1 base; unmatched junction nucleotides: 5. The CDR3 is made up of 15 amino acids. CDR1 LNHDA and CDR2 SQIVND come from the germline V gene (reference sequence). In DNA, the CDR3 is TGTGCCAGTAGTCCGAGGGGGCTGTCTGGAAACACCATATATTTT. Its protein product is CASSPRGLSGNTIYF.

This chain links TRBV12-3 or TRBV12-4 with TRBJ1-1; perhaps TRBD1 as D (5 bases). V was trimmed by 5 bases and J by 4 bases, leaving 11 bases between them. CDR3 length equals 13 residues. CDR3 region: CASSLRESTEAFF. In DNA, the CDR3 is TGTGCCAGCAGTCTCAGGGAAAGCACTGAAGCTTTCTTT.

This chain joins TRBV11-1 and TRBJ2-1; D uncertain. Germline assignment: CDR1 SGHAT and CDR2 FQDESV (reference sequence). With 5 bases removed from V and 0 bases from J, the gap between germline ends came to 11 bases. The CDR3 totals 15 residues. Here the CDR3 DNA reads TGTGCCAGCAGCCGGTCGCTGAGCTCCTACAATGAGCAGTTCTTC. This codes for CASSRSLSSYNEQFF.

The chain couples TRBV9 to TRBJ1-1, with D possibly being TRBD1 (5 bases). This CDR3 has 15 residues. Germline V lookup: CDR1 SGDLS, CDR2 YYNGEE. The V gene lost 3 bases and the J gene lost 1 base, with 13 bases spanning the gap. CDR3 DNA sequence: TGTGCCAGCAGCGGTCGTAGGGGAGGGAACACTGAAGCTTTCTTT. Translated, it gives CASSGRRGGNTEAFF.

V usage is TRBV12-3 or TRBV12-4 and J usage is TRBJ2-7, with D possibly matching TRBD2 (5 bases). The length of the CDR3 is 13 residues. Trimming took off 4 bases at V and 6 bases at J, with 13 bases between the two ends. CDR3 DNA sequence: TGTGCCAGCAGTTGGTCAGGAGGCCGCGAGCAGTACGTC. Amino acids: CASSWSGGREQYV.

In this sample, this clone turned up a few times. The chain has TRBV7-3 and TRBJ2-2; D tentatively reads TRBD1 or TRBD2 (5 bases each). Looked up from germline, CDR1 is SGHTA and CDR2 is FQGTGA. CDR3 length: 15 amino acids. Trimming took 5 bases from V and 2 from J, leaving 12 bases between them. The CDR3 loop reads CASSPTGTNTGELFF. The CDR3 nucleotides read TGTGCCAGCAGCCCGACCGGGACCAACACCGGGGAGCTGTTTTTT. Full variable domain (outside the CDR3, taken from reference TRBV7-3 and TRBJ2-2): GAGVSQTPSNKVTEKGKYVELRCDPISGHTALYWYRQSLGQGPEFLIYFQGTGAADDSGLPNDRFFAVRPEGSVSTLKIQRTERGDSAVYLCASSPTGTNTGELFFGEGSRLTVL.

The chain uses TRBV5-8 and TRBJ2-2; maybe TRBD2 (7 bases). The CDR3 totals 16 residues. Germline CDR1 reads SGHTS; CDR2 reads YDEGEE. V gave up 1 base and J gave up 4 bases, with 14 bases separating them. Here the CDR3 reads CASSLYGGASTGELFF. As DNA, the CDR3 is TGTGCCAGCAGCTTGTATGGGGGGGCGAGCACCGGGGAGCTGTTTTTT.

This clone is a singleton in its sample. The CDR3 nucleotides are TGTGCCATCAGCCCCAGGGAATCTGGCTACACCTTC. The encoded protein is CAISPRESGYTF. The chain couples TRBV10-3 to TRBJ1-2, with D perhaps matching TRBD1 (5 bases). CDR1 and CDR2 (germline): ENHRY, SYGVKD. The CDR3 covers 12 residues. V lost 6 bases to trimming and J lost 7 bases, with 12 bases between them.

This rearrangement joins TRBV7-9 to TRBJ2-5; D gene uncertain. Germline values: CDR1 SEHNR, CDR2 FQNEAQ (reference sequence). The CDR3 length is 14 residues. Between the trimmed V and J ends, which lost 11 bases and 2 bases, there was a span of 18 bases. This chain's CDR3 is CAPLPRRRQETQYF. CDR3 bases: TGTGCCCCTCTCCCTCGCCGTCGGCAAGAGACCCAGTACTTC.

This chain links TRBV5-1 with TRBJ2-1, with 9 nucleotides matching TRBD2. Germline lookup yields CDR1 SGHRS and CDR2 YFSETQ. V was pared by 6 bases and J by 4 bases, with 8 bases of the junction left unmatched. This CDR3 is built from 15 residues. The CDR3 spells CASTLAGAEYNEQFF. The CDR3 DNA follows: TGCGCCAGCACCTTAGCGGGGGCAGAATACAATGAGCAGTTCTTC.

This clone is a singleton in its sample. The chain carries TRBV28 and TRBJ2-1; 10 nucleotides match TRBD2. Germline V lookup: CDR1 MDHEN, CDR2 SYDVKM. The CDR3 extends over 15 amino acids. After removal of 3 bases from V and 8 bases from J, the junction contained 7 bases not matched to a gene. The chain's CDR3 is CASSFSSGGHHEQFF. CDR3 coding DNA: TGTGCCAGCAGTTTCTCTAGCGGGGGTCACCATGAGCAGTTCTTC.

CDR3 nucleotide sequence: TGCGCCAGCAGCGTCTCGGGACAGTCTAATGAAAAACTGTTTTTT. Its translation: CASSVSGQSNEKLFF. The chain uses TRBV5-1 and TRBJ1-4; the match to TRBD1 covers 7 bases. V gave up 4 bases and J gave up 3 bases; unmatched junction bases: 6. Germline assignment: CDR1 SGHRS and CDR2 YFSETQ. The CDR3 length is 15 residues.

The chain recombines TRBV9 with TRBJ2-5, with TRBD1 matching over 8 bases. Trimming at V came to 7 bases and at J to 2 bases, leaving 7 bases not matched to a gene. There are 14 residues in the CDR3. CDR1 is SGDLS, CDR2 YYNGEE, per germline. The CDR3 sequence is CASSPGTGQETQYF. Here the CDR3 DNA reads TGTGCCAGCTCCCCCGGGACAGGTCAAGAGACCCAGTACTTC.

The chain is built from TRBV7-2 and TRBJ1-1; D not resolved. The CDR3 runs to 12 residues. V was shortened by 2 bases and J by 0 bases, with 1 base between the two germline ends. Germline V gene lookup returns CDR1 SGHTA and CDR2 FQGNSA. CDR3 DNA sequence: TGTGCCAGCAGCTTAATGAACACTGAAGCTTTCTTT. It is translated as CASSLMNTEAFF.

The chain carries TRBV6-2 or TRBV6-3 and TRBJ1-1; TRBD1 agrees at 7 bases. CDR1 and CDR2 from the germline V gene are MNHEY and SVGEGT. The ends lost 5 bases at V and 0 bases at J; junction bases unmatched: 15. The CDR3 has 18 amino acids. CDR3 in DNA: TGTGCCAGCAGTCCAACCGGGACAGCAATTTGGGTGAACACTGAAGCTTTCTTT. Translated, it gives CASSPTGTAIWVNTEAFF.

J is TRBJ1-1 and V is TRBV28; possible D gene TRBD1, 6 bases. In germline, CDR1 is MDHEN, CDR2 SYDVKM. The CDR3 totals 13 residues. The V and J ends lost 3 bases and 8 bases respectively, with 13 bases between them. The CDR3 reads CASSFGGRGEAFF. The CDR3 DNA reads as TGTGCCAGCAGTTTTGGCGGAAGGGGGGAAGCTTTCTTT.

This chain joins TRBV7-2 and TRBJ1-3; no clear D. The CDR3 sequence is 16 residues long. V was shortened by 4 bases and J by 0 bases, with 13 bases between the two germline ends. The V gene's germline CDR1 is SGHTA and CDR2 FQGNSA. CDR3 protein: CASSSTPTSSGNTIYF. Written as DNA, the CDR3 is TGTGCCAGCAGCTCTACCCCTACAAGCTCTGGAAACACCATATATTTT. The full variable domain, rest sourced from reference TRBV7-2 and TRBJ1-3, is GAGVSQSPSNKVTEKGKDVELRCDPISGHTALYWYRQSLGQGLEFLIYFQGNSAPDKSGLPSDRFSAERTGGSVSTLTIQRTQQEDSAVYLCASSSTPTSSGNTIYFGEGSWLTVV.